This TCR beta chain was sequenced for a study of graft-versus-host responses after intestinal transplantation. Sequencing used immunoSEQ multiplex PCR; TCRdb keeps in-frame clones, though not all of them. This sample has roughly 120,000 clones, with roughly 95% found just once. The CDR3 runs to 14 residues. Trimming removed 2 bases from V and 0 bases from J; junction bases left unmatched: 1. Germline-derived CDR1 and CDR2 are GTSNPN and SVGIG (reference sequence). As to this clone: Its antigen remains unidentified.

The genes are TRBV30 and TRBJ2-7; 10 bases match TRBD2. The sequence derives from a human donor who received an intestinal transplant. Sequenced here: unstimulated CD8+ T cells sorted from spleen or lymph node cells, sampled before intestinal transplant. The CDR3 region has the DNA TGTGCCTGGAGTTGGACTAGCGGCTCCTACGAGCAGTACTTC. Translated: CAWSWTSGSYEQYF.